Listed below are T cell receptor beta chains from one sample, sequenced in a study of cytomegalovirus exposure and HLA in healthy donors. The data were produced by immunoSEQ multiplex PCR, yet TCRdb's version contains in-frame clones alone and is incomplete. The sample shows about 130,000 clones, 75% to 85% of them seen only once. Input material: PBMCs. The origin of the receptors is a young man in good health and CMV-seropositive. Each CDR3 is given with its conserved first and last residue.

V gene	J gene	CDR3 protein
TRBV5-6	TRBJ2-1	CASSLRAGVSNEQFF
TRBV30	TRBJ1-5	CAWSGASGPNQPQHF
TRBV18	TRBJ2-2	CASSGSNTGELFF
TRBV30	TRBJ2-1	CAWSEGLYNEQFF
TRBV27	TRBJ1-2	CASSLSRSGYGEGYTF
TRBV5-6	TRBJ1-5	CASSRTQGNQPQHF
TRBV7-3	TRBJ2-7	CASSLARTGISYEQYF
TRBV11-2	TRBJ2-7	CASSLEWPQEQYF
TRBV5-1	TRBJ2-1	CASSLVRGVDGEQFF
TRBV13	TRBJ1-1	CASSLGAGGTEAFF
TRBV9	TRBJ1-1	CASGNSGTEAFF
TRBV25-1	TRBJ1-1	CASSGVSRQLNTEAFF
TRBV14	TRBJ1-1	CASSPEGWGVNTEAFF
TRBV19	TRBJ1-2	CASSPQGAPDYGYTF
TRBV7-6	TRBJ2-5	CASSRDPGAQETQYF
TRBV27	TRBJ1-1	CASSLRGAREAFF
TRBV7-9	TRBJ2-1	CASSLLEFRTTYNEQFF
TRBV10-3	TRBJ2-6	CAIRPGQGGLGPGANVLTF
TRBV27	TRBJ1-1	CASSSMRGVKTEAFF
TRBV5-4	TRBJ2-3	CASSLAGQSTDTQYF
TRBV5-1	TRBJ1-6	CASSLVGQTHSPLHF
TRBV9	TRBJ1-3	CASSAIAGSGNTIYF
TRBV4-2	TRBJ2-7	CASSQDTGGTVTSYEQYF
TRBV2	TRBJ1-6	CASSDGPGGYGSPLHF
TRBV11-3	TRBJ2-2	CASSLVSDGQGRADTGELFF
TRBV19	TRBJ2-2	CASRTAGDGYFANTGELFF
TRBV28	TRBJ2-7	CASSLHSYEQYF
TRBV30	TRBJ2-7	CAWSLGGLPSYEQYF
TRBV6-1	TRBJ1-5	CASSPGGNDKPQHF
TRBV4-1	TRBJ1-6	CASSRSVTGPSSYNSPLHF
TRBV9	TRBJ2-3	CASKLGGGASDTQYF
TRBV4-2	TRBJ1-5	CASSRGGQPQHF
TRBV5-1	TRBJ1-2	CASSSDTDYGYTF
TRBV6-5	TRBJ1-4	CASRTGTDEKLFF
TRBV2	TRBJ1-6	CASRMTGTNSPLHF
TRBV4-2	TRBJ1-5	CASSQVGTDNSNQPQHF
TRBV5-1	TRBJ2-1	CASSLTEREQFF
TRBV9	TRBJ2-3	CASSVGGGLRTDTQYF
TRBV2	TRBJ2-1	CASEGNEQFF
TRBV5-1	TRBJ2-3	CASSSSTGADTQYF
TRBV7-9	TRBJ2-7	CASSTGTGVSYEQYF
TRBV13	TRBJ1-1	CASSLLDRGTEAFF
TRBV6-6	TRBJ1-1	CASSYSRGALTEAFF
TRBV18	TRBJ2-5	CASSPLPGTRPPSFRQETQYF
TRBV10-1	TRBJ1-5	CASRPGQSQPQHF
TRBV6-5	TRBJ1-5	CASTPQGGRNQPQHF
TRBV5-1	TRBJ2-7	CASSRGTSGAYEQYF
TRBV6-5	TRBJ1-2	CASSLGQGRLYGYTF
TRBV28	TRBJ2-5	CASSPAQGGQETQYF
TRBV5-1	TRBJ2-1	CASSTIPGQINEQFF
TRBV7-2	TRBJ1-1	CASSEGGGLNTEAFF
TRBV4-1	TRBJ2-7	CASSPRTGSSYEQYF
TRBV6-6	TRBJ1-1	CASSRQGNTEAFF
TRBV2	TRBJ1-2	CASSAIGQGLSYGYTF
TRBV27	TRBJ2-5	CASSFVTSGVQETQYF
TRBV15	TRBJ2-5	CATNRGQETQYF
TRBV7-2	TRBJ2-5	CASSLARSGQETQYF
TRBV7-9	TRBJ2-1	CSSSLWQGWINEQFF
TRBV7-6	TRBJ2-3	CASSLALAGGRNTDTQYF
TRBV5-1	TRBJ1-1	CASSLVGGGNTEAFF